The TCR beta chain under discussion was sequenced for a study of identical twins. Study observations and caveats: With beta out-of-frame sequences, excess sharing by twins was weaker.

Each donor (without exception) was a healthy Caucasian. Template switching, a step in the protocol, added a universal primer site, and cDNA carried unique molecular identifiers. Via MiXCR, TCRdb re-called the 5' RACE reads, giving one row per CDR3 protein. This table holds 450,000 or so distinct CDR3 sequences, 11% to 15% found once. V lost 2 bases to trimming and J lost 7 bases; unmatched junction nucleotides: 6. The CDR3 spans 15 residues. Per germline, CDR1 MDHEN and CDR2 SYDVKM. Notes on this clonotype: Its antigen is unidentified.

This same sample was also part of a study on yellow fever vaccine responses in identical twins.

V usage is TRBV28 and J usage is TRBJ1-5; TRBD1 matches 9 bases. The sample was CD4+ T cells sorted from blood. The clonotype comes from a woman aged 18-29 years in good health. The CDR3 DNA is TGTGCCAGCAGTTTAGGGACAGGGCGACGGCAGCCCCAGCATTTT. It specifies CASSLGTGRRQPQHF.